Shown below are 29 T cell receptor beta chains from a single sample sequenced in a study of cytomegalovirus exposure and HLA in healthy donors. In the PCR, 60 Vbeta and 13 Jbeta primers were used. The repertoire was sequenced with immunoSEQ multiplex PCR; TCRdb's copy has only in-frame clones and lacks some. The data show 60,000 to 70,000 clones, with around three quarters seen just once and approximately 7.8% held by the top ten. Sequencing was done on a sample of PBMCs. These TCRs come from a man in his sixties in good health and CMV-seropositive.

V is TRBV7-8 and J is TRBJ1-5, with 11 bases identical to TRBD1. CDR1 is SGHVS and CDR2 is FQNEAQ in the germline V gene. The CDR3 is 16 amino acids. Germline trimming cut 4 bases from V and 10 bases from J; bases unmatched to any gene: 12. Here the CDR3 DNA reads TGTGCCAGCAGCTCAGCTAGGGGACAGGGGGAAAGACCCCAGCATTTT. Its translation: CASSSARGQGERPQHF.

Notes on this clone: In the same sample, other DNA sequences code for this CDR3. This rearrangement joins TRBV6-5 to TRBJ2-5, with TRBD2 as a possible D gene (6 bases). V was cut by 2 bases and J by 1 base, with 8 bases left in between. Germline V CDR1 and CDR2: MNHEY, SVGAGI. CDR3 size: 14 residues. The DNA of the CDR3 is TGTGCCAGCAGTTACCTCGGGGGCCAAGAGACCCAGTACTTC. Protein product: CASSYLGGQETQYF.

The chain has TRBV5-1 and TRBJ2-3; D perhaps matches TRBD1 (5 bases). The germline V and J ends were trimmed by 2 bases and 0 bases, with 16 bases remaining between them. Germline CDR1 SGHRS, CDR2 YFSETQ. CDR3 length equals 17 residues. The CDR3 loop reads CASSFYKTDQSTDTQYF. Written as DNA, the CDR3 is TGCGCCAGCAGCTTCTACAAGACAGACCAGAGCACAGATACGCAGTATTTT.

This rearrangement joins TRBV27 to TRBJ2-1; TRBD2 matches 8 bases. The CDR3 extends over 14 amino acids. The V gene's germline CDR1 is MNHEY and CDR2 SMNVEV (reference sequence). Germline trimming cut 4 bases from V and 4 bases from J; bases unmatched to any gene: 3. In DNA, the CDR3 is TGTGCCAGCAGTTATAGCGGGATTTACAATGAGCAGTTCTTC. It translates to CASSYSGIYNEQFF.

The chain joins TRBV5-5 to TRBJ2-6, with TRBD1 as a possible D gene (6 bases). With 1 base removed from V and 2 bases from J, the gap between germline ends came to 7 bases. This CDR3 has 15 residues. Germline V gives CDR1 SGHKS, CDR2 YYEKEE (reference sequence). The CDR3 protein is CASSLPGAGANVLTF. CDR3 sequence (DNA): TGTGCCAGCAGCTTGCCAGGGGCTGGGGCCAACGTCCTGACTTTC.

The V call is TRBV6-5, the J call TRBJ1-1, with D unclear. Trimming pared 6 bases from V and 3 bases from J, leaving 11 bases between. CDR3 length: 13 residues. From germline, CDR1 is MNHEY and CDR2 SVGAGI. CDR3 residues: CASRRSEDTEAFF. CDR3 in DNA: TGTGCCAGCAGGAGGAGCGAGGACACTGAAGCTTTCTTT.

The genes are TRBV6-4 and TRBJ1-1; D ambiguous. The CDR3 covers 13 residues. Germline-derived CDR1 and CDR2 are MRHNA and SNTAGT. Trimming cost V 3 bases and J 4 bases, with 9 bases left between them. CDR3 loop: CASSEHPSTEAFF. CDR3 nucleotides: TGTGCCAGCAGTGAACATCCTTCCACTGAAGCTTTCTTT.

Concerning this clone: Additional DNA sequences in this sample encode the identical CDR3. This sequence joins TRBV13 and TRBJ1-2; D possibly corresponds to TRBD1 (5 bases). The germline V gene encodes CDR1 PRHDT and CDR2 FYEKMQ (reference sequence). V lost 0 bases to trimming and J lost 4 bases, with 9 bases between them. The CDR3 is 14 amino acids. This CDR3 reads CASSLGTGGYGYTF. The CDR3 nucleotides read TGTGCCAGCAGCTTAGGTACGGGGGGCTATGGCTACACCTTC.

The chain combines TRBV7-8 with TRBJ1-5; 8 nucleotides align to TRBD1. Germline CDR1 SGHVS, CDR2 FQNEAQ. The CDR3 length is 14 residues. The ends lost 5 bases at V and 4 bases at J; junction bases unmatched: 4. For the CDR3, the DNA is TGTGCCAGCAGCAGCAGGGGGCAAAATCAGCCCCAGCATTTT. This sequence encodes CASSSRGQNQPQHF.

V is TRBV7-9 and J is TRBJ2-1; 15 positions match TRBD2. CDR1 SEHNR and CDR2 FQNEAQ come from the germline V gene (reference sequence). The CDR3 totals 17 residues. J lost 2 bases, V lost 5 bases, and 4 bases had no gene match. CDR3 bases: TGTGCCAGCAGCCTTGGACTAGCGGGAGGGGCCTACAATGAGCAGTTCTTC. Protein: CASSLGLAGGAYNEQFF.

This clone was picked up one time. CDR3 protein: CASTRQGAEGTDTQYF. The CDR3 DNA follows: TGTGCCTCCACCCGACAGGGGGCGGAGGGGACAGATACGCAGTATTTT. The chain links TRBV30 to TRBJ2-3, with TRBD1 identical over 10 bases. Germline loops: CDR1 GTSNPN, CDR2 SVGIG (reference sequence). Trimming took 7 bases from V and 3 from J; bases not matched to a gene: 13. This CDR3 spans 16 amino acids.

The CDR3 DNA follows: TGTGCCAGTGGTCACGGGGGTGACACTGAAGCTTTCTTT. It encodes CASGHGGDTEAFF. The gene calls are TRBV27 and TRBJ1-1; TRBD1 is a possible D gene (5 bases). CDR1 and CDR2 from the germline V gene are MNHEY and SMNVEV (reference sequence). The length of the CDR3 is 13 residues. V was cut by 9 bases and J by 3 bases, with 14 bases left in between.

This clone turned up a few times. The rearrangement joins TRBV6-1 to TRBJ2-3, with 12 bases matching TRBD2. Losses at the gene ends were 2 bases for V and 5 bases for J; bases not matched to a gene: 11. There are 18 residues in the CDR3. Germline CDR1 is MNHNS and CDR2 is SASEGT. CDR3: CASSELRLAGAGEDTQYF. The DNA of the CDR3 is TGTGCCAGCAGTGAACTCCGACTAGCGGGGGCCGGGGAAGATACGCAGTATTTT.

This rearrangement joins TRBV7-9 to TRBJ2-7; D possibly corresponds to TRBD1 (6 bases). From germline, CDR1 is SEHNR and CDR2 FQNEAQ (reference sequence). V lost 3 bases, J lost 2 bases, and 11 bases lay in between. This CDR3 has 14 amino acids. The CDR3, as DNA: TGTGCCAGCAGCTTTACTGCAGGGGCCTACGAGCAGTACTTC. Amino acids: CASSFTAGAYEQYF.

This chain links TRBV5-4 with TRBJ2-7; TRBD1 agrees at 7 bases. The CDR3 consists of 12 residues. CDR1 is SGHNT, CDR2 YYREEE, per germline (reference sequence). Unmatched junction bases numbered 6, after V lost 10 bases and J lost 2 bases. The CDR3 loop reads CASSTGPYEQYF. The CDR3 DNA follows: TGTGCCTCCTCGACAGGGCCCTACGAGCAGTACTTC.

This clone was recorded a few times. The chain carries TRBV7-9 and TRBJ2-7, with D possibly matching TRBD1 (6 bases). CDR1 and CDR2 (germline): SEHNR, FQNEAQ (reference sequence). The CDR3 covers 15 residues. With 7 bases removed from V and 8 bases from J, the gap between germline ends came to 24 bases. CDR3 protein: CASTLNRDTSTKQYF. Here the CDR3 DNA reads TGTGCCAGCACCCTTAACCGGGACACTAGTACGAAGCAGTACTTC.

The V call is TRBV25-1, the J call TRBJ2-1; TRBD2 aligns across 9 bases. Germline values: CDR1 MGHDK, CDR2 SYGVNS. The J segment lost 4 bases and the V segment lost 5 bases, leaving 3 bases of the junction unmatched. There are 14 residues in the CDR3. The chain's CDR3 is CASSLAGGYNEQFF. The CDR3 bases are TGTGCCAGCAGTTTGGCGGGGGGGTACAATGAGCAGTTCTTC.

In this sample, this clone turned up a few times. The chain carries TRBV18 and TRBJ2-6; D gene uncertain. Germline V gives CDR1 KGHSH, CDR2 LQKENI. The CDR3 is made up of 15 amino acids. V was pared by 3 bases and J by 1 base, with 7 bases between. The CDR3 protein is CASSPPNSGANVLTF. DNA of the CDR3: TGTGCCAGCTCACCCCCAAATTCTGGGGCCAACGTCCTGACTTTC.

CDR3 DNA sequence: TGTGCCAGCAGTTACGGGACTAGCACTTTGGAGACCCAGTACTTC. Translation gives CASSYGTSTLETQYF. The V and J genes are TRBV6-5 and TRBJ2-5, with 9 bases fitting TRBD2. This CDR3 is 15 amino acids long. Germline-derived CDR1 and CDR2 are MNHEY and SVGAGI. V was pared by 2 bases and J by 5 bases, with 6 bases of the junction left unmatched.

This chain links TRBV29-1 with TRBJ2-3; 11 bases line up with TRBD2. Germline CDR1 reads SQVTM; CDR2 reads ANQGSEA. The CDR3 spans 14 residues. The V segment lost 5 bases and the J segment 4 bases; nucleotides outside the gene matches: 5. DNA for the CDR3: TGCAGCGTTCGGGCTAGCGGGAGGTCAGATACGCAGTATTTT. Its protein product is CSVRASGRSDTQYF.

The genes are TRBV6-5 and TRBJ1-2, with TRBD1 matching 9 bases. The CDR3 has 15 residues. V lost 3 bases and J lost 3; bases outside the gene matches: 5. Germline-derived CDR1 and CDR2 are MNHEY and SVGAGI. This chain's CDR3 is CASSYRGQGDYGYTF. CDR3 DNA: TGTGCCAGCAGTTATAGGGGACAGGGCGACTATGGCTACACCTTC.

This chain joins TRBV5-5 and TRBJ2-7, with 7 bases lining up with TRBD1. This CDR3 comprises 14 residues. Germline V gene sequence: CDR1 SGHKS, CDR2 YYEKEE (reference sequence). The J segment lost 5 bases and the V segment lost 5 bases, leaving 10 bases of the junction unmatched. For the CDR3, the DNA is TGTGCCAGCAGTAGGGACAGTGTCCGCCACGAGCAGTACTTC. Translation gives CASSRDSVRHEQYF.

This chain joins TRBV9 and TRBJ2-2, with 9 bases fitting TRBD2. The CDR3 length is 17 residues. V shed 2 bases, J shed 2 bases, and the junction held 7 bases outside the gene matches. From germline, CDR1 is SGDLS and CDR2 YYNGEE. The CDR3 bases are TGTGCCAGCAGCGTGCGGGGGGGGACCTTTAACACCGGGGAGCTGTTTTTT. Its translation: CASSVRGGTFNTGELFF.

V is TRBV6-5 and J is TRBJ1-1, with 7 bases matching TRBD1. CDR1 and CDR2 (germline): MNHEY, SVGAGI. The junction had 8 bases not matched to a gene; V was cut back by 4 bases and J by 6 bases. The CDR3 covers 14 residues. CDR3 residues: CASSWDSLRSEAFF. The DNA of the CDR3 is TGTGCCAGCAGTTGGGACAGTTTACGCTCTGAAGCTTTCTTT.

V is TRBV5-1 and J is TRBJ2-7; 10 bases are shared with TRBD2. There are 17 residues in the CDR3. Germline trimming cut 4 bases from V and 3 bases from J; bases unmatched to any gene: 13. The germline gives CDR1 SGHRS, CDR2 YFSETQ. This chain's CDR3 is CASSPGLAIGGSYEQYF. The CDR3 coding sequence is TGCGCCAGCAGCCCGGGACTAGCGATAGGGGGGAGCTACGAGCAGTACTTC.

The V call is TRBV5-1, the J call TRBJ1-1; 12 bases are a match to TRBD1. From germline, CDR1 is SGHRS and CDR2 YFSETQ. There are 14 residues in the CDR3. J was trimmed by 10 bases and V by 4 bases; bases with no gene match: 8. The DNA for the CDR3 is TGCGCCAGCAGCCACGGGACAGGGGGCGGTGGAGCTTTCTTT. Protein product: CASSHGTGGGGAFF.

The V call is TRBV4-1, the J call TRBJ1-2; the D is unclear. CDR3 length: 16 residues. The V end lost 2 bases, the J end lost 0 bases, and 13 bases lay between the germline ends. Germline CDR1 and CDR2: MGHRA and YSYEKL. CDR3 loop: CASSQLVKGANYGYTF. CDR3 coding DNA: TGCGCCAGCAGCCAACTTGTAAAGGGAGCTAACTATGGCTACACCTTC.

This clone was detected only a few times. The J gene is TRBJ2-5, the V gene TRBV4-2; D is undetermined. V lost 0 bases and J lost 3, with 11 bases in between. Germline-derived CDR1 and CDR2 are LGHNA and YNFKEQ. The CDR3 contains 15 residues. CDR3 protein: CASSQDALEEETQYF. In DNA, the CDR3 is TGTGCCAGCAGCCAAGATGCGCTAGAGGAAGAGACCCAGTACTTC.

This clone was counted between two and nine times. The chain is built from TRBV11-2 and TRBJ2-7; a possible D gene is TRBD1 (6 bases). The CDR3 is 16 amino acids. Germline V gene data show CDR1 as SGHAT and CDR2 as FQNNGV. With 4 bases removed from V and 6 bases from J, the gap between germline ends came to 22 bases. The CDR3 region has the DNA TGTGCCAGCAGCTCTTTACGCCGCAGGGGACCAACCGAGCAGTACTTC. Amino acid sequence: CASSSLRRRGPTEQYF.